This TCR beta chain was found in a study of blood T cell repertoires in COVID-19. The wider study: The analysed material was cDNA or gDNA that came from T cells, B-cell-depleted T cells, or PBMCs.

This CDR3 comprises 14 residues. Germline CDR1 SGHTS, CDR2 YDEGEE. The V gene lost 0 bases and the J gene lost 2 bases, with 7 bases spanning the gap. Generated by immunoSEQ multiplex PCR, the TCRdb table keeps only in-frame clones and is missing some. The table lists approximately 400,000 clones, roughly nine tenths of them singletons. Material: peripheral blood. The chain couples TRBV5-8 to TRBJ2-3, with D perhaps matching TRBD1 (6 bases). The clonotype comes from a man aged 40-50 years with acute or convalescent COVID-19. The CDR3 DNA sequence: TGTGCCAGCAGCTTGGACAGGGCCACAGATACGCAGTATTTT. Translated: CASSLDRATDTQYF.